The entry below gives a single T cell receptor (beta chain) sequence along with its context. Its antigen remains undetermined. Base qualities are missing; no much larger clone stands one base away. Interpreted using the paper, the treatment or condition label stands for: roughly 10-day PBMC culture with coronavirus spike peptide pools or control peptides (ViraFEST assay). The study used the ViraFEST assay, which expanded antigen-specific T cells with peptide pools and then identified expanded clonotypes by TCR sequencing. The positive SARS-CoV-2 PCR tests of the convalescent patients were dated from March to December 2020, before the Alpha, Beta and Delta variants emerged in the United States. PBMCs were cultured at approximately 2.1 million per well in IMDM supplemented with approximately 5% human AB serum and about 9.6 IU/ml IL-2, with 9.5 to 10 ug/ml peptide pools added. On days 3 and 7, half of the culture medium was replaced with fresh IL-2-containing medium. CD4+ T cells were isolated after around 9 days of culture through negative selection using the EasySep CD4+ T cell isolation kit. Ficoll-Paque Plus gradient centrifugation was used to isolate PBMCs from whole blood, and the isolated PBMCs were then either used fresh or cryopreserved at -140C. Triplicate wells were generally used for each culture condition.

These data come from a study of vaccination and CD4 T cells after COVID-19 (dated by TCRdb to 2021 to 2024). Study-wide context: Convalescent patients had a positive SARS-CoV-2 result on nasal swab PCR, and of these patients, several had mild disease and one had severe disease. For stimulating the cultures, overlapping spike peptide pools were used, derived from SARS-CoV-2 as well as from the common cold coronaviruses HCoV-NL63, HCoV-OC43 and HCoV-229E. The time from the second vaccine dose to post-vaccine blood sampling had a median of roughly 72 days and ranged from about 14 to 250 days. Post-COVID blood samples were collected from convalescent patients a median of about 92 days after diagnosis, with a range of roughly 30 to 170 days. Control cultures received a CEFX viral epitope pool as the positive control, an HIV-1 Nef peptide pool as the negative control, or no peptide. The spike-specific CD4+ TCR repertoire was compared before and after mRNA vaccination in 10 COVID-19 convalescent patients and a few infection-naive healthy vaccine recipients. Six males and four females were included in the convalescent cohort, with two Hispanic individuals, seven Caucasians, two Asians and one multiracial person represented. Two doses of either the Pfizer-BioNTech BNT162b2 vaccine (n=8) or the Moderna mRNA-1273 vaccine (n=2) were administered to participants.

Points the paper makes about the study in general: Only a relatively small number of convalescent patients were included in the study, and early timepoints following natural infection were not analyzed. In convalescent patients, nearly all vaccine-specific clones (304 of 307) were found to be mono-reactive for SARS-CoV-2 spike rather than cross-reactive with common cold coronaviruses. The median number of SARS-CoV-2-reactive clonotypes rose from roughly 20 after infection to 38 after vaccination, but the change was not significant. Among the post-vaccine SARS-CoV-2-reactive clones in convalescent patients, a median approximately 90% showed up only after vaccination, which suggests vaccine-specific priming.

The CDR3 contains 12 residues, cysteine and phenylalanine counted. The kept DNA is CDR3 alone, 36 bases in frame from the first base. V is clipped by 1 base and J by 7 bases, and the sequence between their germline boundaries is 4 bases long. Taken from the germline V gene (reference sequence), the CDR1 and CDR2 loops are LGHDT and YNNKEL. The library was made by PCR. DNA from cultured CD4+ T cells underwent TCR sequencing with the Oncomine TCR Beta short-read assay at the Johns Hopkins FTIC core. The QIAamp micro DNA kit was used to extract genomic DNA from the cultured CD4+ T cells. Oncomine TCR Beta libraries from cultured CD4+ T cells were pooled with unique dual indexes and sequenced on an Illumina iSeq 100. Under the source paper's analysis protocol: Non-productive sequences were filtered out, and CDR3s that did not start with C, did not end with F or W, or were shorter than 7 amino acids were discarded. Antigen-specific clonotypes were identified with the MANAFEST web application by comparing peptide-stimulated wells with reference and other culture wells. To be called positive, a clone needed an FDR below 0.05, an odds ratio above 5, and a productive frequency above 0.1% in at least two of three replicate wells. Clonotypes that were significantly expanded in both SARS-CoV-2 spike wells and at least one common cold coronavirus spike condition were defined as cross-reactive. Similarity between CDR3 sequences was evaluated in R version 3.6.1 using Levenshtein distances (stringdist) and unrooted phylogenetic trees (ape). TCRdb handled the public reads itself, with Q25 trimming in fastp and clone calling in MiXCR, and kept productive beta chains. One record per CDR3 amino acid sequence lists the most common genes and DNA. TCRdb's processing, not the authors' own work, is the source of the V and J calls. Present in this sample are around 10,000 distinct CDR3 sequences, about 65% of which were seen just once. Of the sample, more than 20% falls within the top ten clones.

This chain is built from TRBV3-1 and TRBJ2-2; no confident D gene assignment can be made. The sample was CD4+ T cells from blood, cultured in vitro. The clonotype originates from a human donor who had recovered from COVID-19. The bases are TGTGCCAGCAGCCAAGCTAACGGGGAGCTGTTTTTT. Protein translation: CASSQANGELFF.